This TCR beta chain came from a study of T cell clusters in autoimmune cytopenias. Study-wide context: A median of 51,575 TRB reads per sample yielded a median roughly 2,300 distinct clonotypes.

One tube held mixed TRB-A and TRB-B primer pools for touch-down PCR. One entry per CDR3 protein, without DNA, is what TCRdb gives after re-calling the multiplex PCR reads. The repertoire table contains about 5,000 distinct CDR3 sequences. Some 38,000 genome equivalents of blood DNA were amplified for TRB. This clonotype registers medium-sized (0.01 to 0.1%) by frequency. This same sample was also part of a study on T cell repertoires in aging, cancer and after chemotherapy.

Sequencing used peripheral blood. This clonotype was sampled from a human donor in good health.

The CDR3 protein is CASGRRRGTSGMDTQYF. This rearrangement joins TRBV6-5 to TRBJ2-3; TCRdb calls TRBD2, which cannot be checked without DNA. The CDR3 is made up of 17 amino acids. Germline V gene sequence: CDR1 MNHEY, CDR2 SVGAGI.